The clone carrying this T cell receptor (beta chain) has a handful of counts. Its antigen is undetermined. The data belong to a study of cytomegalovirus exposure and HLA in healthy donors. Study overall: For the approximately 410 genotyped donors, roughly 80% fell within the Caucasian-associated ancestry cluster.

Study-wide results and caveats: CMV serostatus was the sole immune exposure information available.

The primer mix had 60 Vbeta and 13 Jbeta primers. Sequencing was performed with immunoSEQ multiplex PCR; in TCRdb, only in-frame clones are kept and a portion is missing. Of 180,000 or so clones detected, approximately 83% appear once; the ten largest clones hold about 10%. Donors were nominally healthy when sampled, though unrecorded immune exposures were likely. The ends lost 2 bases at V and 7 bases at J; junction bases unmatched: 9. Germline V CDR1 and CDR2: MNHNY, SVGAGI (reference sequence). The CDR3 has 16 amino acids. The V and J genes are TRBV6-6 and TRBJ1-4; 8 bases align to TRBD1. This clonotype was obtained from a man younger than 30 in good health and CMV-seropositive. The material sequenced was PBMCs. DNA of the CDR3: TGTGCCAGCAGTTACCGCGACAGGGGAGATAGTGAAAAACTGTTTTTT. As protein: CASSYRDRGDSEKLFF.